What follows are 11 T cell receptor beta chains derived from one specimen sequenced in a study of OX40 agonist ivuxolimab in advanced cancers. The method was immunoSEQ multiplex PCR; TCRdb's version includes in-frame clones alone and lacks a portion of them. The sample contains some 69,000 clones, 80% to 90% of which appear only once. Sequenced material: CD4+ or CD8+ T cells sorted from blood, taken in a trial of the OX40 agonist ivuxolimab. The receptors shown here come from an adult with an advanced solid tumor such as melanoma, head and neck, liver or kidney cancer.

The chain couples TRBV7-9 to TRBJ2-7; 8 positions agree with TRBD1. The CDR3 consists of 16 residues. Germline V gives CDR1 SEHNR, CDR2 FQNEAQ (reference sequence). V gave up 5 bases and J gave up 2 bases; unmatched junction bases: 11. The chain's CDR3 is CASSRGQGVSPYEQYF. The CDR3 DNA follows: TGTGCCAGCAGCCGAGGACAGGGAGTTTCTCCCTACGAGCAGTACTTC. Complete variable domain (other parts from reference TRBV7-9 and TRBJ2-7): DTGVSQNPRHKITKRGQNVTFRCDPISEHNRLYWYRQTLGQGPEFLTYFQNEAQLEKSRLLSDRFSAERPKGSFSTLEIQRTEQGDSAMYLCASSRGQGVSPYEQYFGPGTRLTVT.

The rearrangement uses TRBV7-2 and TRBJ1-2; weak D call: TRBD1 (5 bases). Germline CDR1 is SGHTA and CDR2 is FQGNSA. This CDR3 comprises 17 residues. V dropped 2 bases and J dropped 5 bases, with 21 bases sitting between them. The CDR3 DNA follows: TGTGCCAGCAGCTTAAATGGATGGGCAGGGCGGGCATATGGCTACACCTTC. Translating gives CASSLNGWAGRAYGYTF.

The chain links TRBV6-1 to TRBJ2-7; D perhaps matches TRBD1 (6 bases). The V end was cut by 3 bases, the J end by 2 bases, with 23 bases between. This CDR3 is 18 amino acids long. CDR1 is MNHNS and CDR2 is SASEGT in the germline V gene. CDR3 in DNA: TGTGCCAGCAGTGAGATCGGCAGGGGACCTTCGCACCCCTACGAGCAGTACTTC. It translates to CASSEIGRGPSHPYEQYF.

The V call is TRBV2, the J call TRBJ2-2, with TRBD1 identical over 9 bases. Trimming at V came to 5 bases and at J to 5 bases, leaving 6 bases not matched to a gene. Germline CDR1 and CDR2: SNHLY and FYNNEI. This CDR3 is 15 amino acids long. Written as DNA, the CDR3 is TGTGCCAGCAGTCTGGACAGGGGAGGAACCGGGGAGCTGTTTTTT. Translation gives CASSLDRGGTGELFF.

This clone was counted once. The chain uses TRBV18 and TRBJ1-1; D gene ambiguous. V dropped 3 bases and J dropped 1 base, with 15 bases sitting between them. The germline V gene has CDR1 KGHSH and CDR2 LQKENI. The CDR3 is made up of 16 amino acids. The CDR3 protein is CASSPQRGRSNTEAFF. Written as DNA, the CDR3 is TGTGCCAGCTCACCGCAGCGAGGCAGATCGAACACTGAAGCTTTCTTT.

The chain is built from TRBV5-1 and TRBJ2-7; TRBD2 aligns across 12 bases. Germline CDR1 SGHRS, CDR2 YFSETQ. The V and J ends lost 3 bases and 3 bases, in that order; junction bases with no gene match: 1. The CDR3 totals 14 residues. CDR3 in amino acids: CASSSGLAGYEQYF. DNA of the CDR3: TGCGCCAGCAGCTCGGGACTAGCGGGCTACGAGCAGTACTTC.

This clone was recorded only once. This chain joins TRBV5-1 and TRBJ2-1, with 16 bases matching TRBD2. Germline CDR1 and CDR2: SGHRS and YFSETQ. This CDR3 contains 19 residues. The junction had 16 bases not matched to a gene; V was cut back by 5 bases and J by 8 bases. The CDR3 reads CASRGTSGRAARLRDEQFF. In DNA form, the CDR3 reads TGCGCCAGCAGGGGGACTAGCGGGAGGGCCGCTAGGCTAAGGGATGAGCAGTTCTTC. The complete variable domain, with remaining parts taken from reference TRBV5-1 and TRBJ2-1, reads KAGVTQTPRYLIKTRGQQVTLSCSPISGHRSVSWYQQTPGQGLQFLFEYFSETQRNKGNFPGRFSGRQFSNSRSEMNVSTLELGDSALYLCASRGTSGRAARLRDEQFFGPGTRLTVL.

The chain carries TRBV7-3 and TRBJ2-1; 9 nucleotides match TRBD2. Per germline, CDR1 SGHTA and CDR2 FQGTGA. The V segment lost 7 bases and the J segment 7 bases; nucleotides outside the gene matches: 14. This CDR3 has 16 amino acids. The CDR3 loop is CASNLKGGRAANEQFF. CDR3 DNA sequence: TGTGCCAGCAACCTCAAAGGCGGGAGGGCAGCAAATGAGCAGTTCTTC.

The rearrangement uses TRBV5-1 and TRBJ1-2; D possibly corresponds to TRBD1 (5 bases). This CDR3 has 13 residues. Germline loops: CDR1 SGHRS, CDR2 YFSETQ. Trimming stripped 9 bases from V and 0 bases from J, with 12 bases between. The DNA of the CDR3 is TGCGCCACCCGACAGACACCTAACTATGGCTACACCTTC. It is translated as CATRQTPNYGYTF.

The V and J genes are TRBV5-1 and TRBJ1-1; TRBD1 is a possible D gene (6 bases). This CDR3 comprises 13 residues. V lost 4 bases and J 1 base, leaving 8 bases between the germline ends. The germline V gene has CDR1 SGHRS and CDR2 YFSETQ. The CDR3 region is CASSRDTNTEAFF. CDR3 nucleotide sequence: TGCGCCAGCAGCAGGGACACGAACACTGAAGCTTTCTTT.

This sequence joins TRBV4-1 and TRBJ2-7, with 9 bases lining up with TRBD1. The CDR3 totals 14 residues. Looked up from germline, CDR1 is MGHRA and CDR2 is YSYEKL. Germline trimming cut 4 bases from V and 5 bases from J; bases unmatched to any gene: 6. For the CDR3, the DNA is TGCGCCAGCAGCCGAGAGGGACAGGGTAACGAGCAGTACTTC. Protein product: CASSREGQGNEQYF.